This T cell receptor beta chain is from a study of OX40 agonist ivuxolimab in advanced cancers. This CDR3 spans 15 amino acids. The V end lost 3 bases, the J end lost 4 bases, and 13 bases lay between the germline ends. Germline-derived CDR1 and CDR2 are SGHAT and FQNNGV. With regard to this clone: Antigen: not known.

Findings and caveats of the study: In the 0.1 to 3.0 mg/kg range, CD4+ and CD8+ blood T cells had expanded clonally by week 6. People who partly responded at 0.1-3.0 mg/kg had some of the least clonal expansion seen.

Sequencing was performed with immunoSEQ multiplex PCR; in TCRdb, only in-frame clones are kept and a portion is missing. The repertoire holds some 72,000 clones, with 92% as singletons. The sequencing here drew on CD4+ or CD8+ T cells sorted from blood, taken in a trial of the OX40 agonist ivuxolimab. The V gene is TRBV11-2, the J gene TRBJ1-5; tentative D call: TRBD1 (6 bases). This clonotype originated in an adult with an advanced solid tumor such as melanoma, head and neck, liver or kidney cancer. CDR3 coding DNA: TGTGCCAGCAGCTTGGAAGGGGGAGGTAATCAGCCCCAGCATTTT. The encoded protein is CASSLEGGGNQPQHF. The entire variable domain, with the rest obtained from reference TRBV11-2 and TRBJ1-5, is as follows: EAGVAQSPRYKIIEKRQSVAFWCNPISGHATLYWYQQILGQGPKLLIQFQNNGVVDDSQLPKDRFSAERLKGVDSTLKIQPAKLEDSAVYLCASSLEGGGNQPQHFGDGTRLSIL.